A selection of T cell receptor beta chains follows, all from one sample in a study of CD8+ T cells in alopecia areata. Assay used: immunoSEQ multiplex PCR; TCRdb lists only in-frame clones, some missing. Among over 200,000 clones listed, about 53% were seen once. This specimen was CD4+ T cells sorted from blood, taken at week 0. The receptors derive from a human donor with alopecia areata. Both conserved end residues are part of each CDR3. A D gene is named only where the DNA matches it firmly. Clone size, where shown, is once, few, many, or a class for clones that have expanded.

. TRBJ1-6 TRBD1 TRBV30 CAWSVGRGPNSPLHF TGTGCCTGGAGTGTGGGCAGGGGGCCCAATTCACCCCTCCACTTT
. TRBJ1-1 . TRBV11-2 CASSFGGGEAFF TGTGCCAGCAGCTTTGGTGGAGGTGAAGCTTTCTTT
. TRBJ1-4 TRBD1 TRBV18 CASSQMTGGNATNEKLFF TGTGCCAGCTCACAAATGACAGGGGGAAATGCAACTAATGAAAAACTGTTTTTT
. TRBJ1-1 TRBD1 TRBV5-4 CASSPGQGWRRDTEAFF TGTGCCAGCAGTCCTGGACAGGGATGGAGGAGGGACACTGAAGCTTTCTTT
few TRBJ2-3 . TRBV7-9 CASSDHRTASTDTQYF TGTGCCAGCAGCGACCACCGGACGGCGAGCACAGATACGCAGTATTTT
. TRBJ2-3 . TRBV11-1 CASSPRGLTDTQYF TGTGCCAGCAGCCCACGGGGGTTGACAGATACGCAGTATTTT
. TRBJ2-7 . TRBV7-8 CASSLARVASIREQYF TGTGCCAGCAGCTTAGCGAGAGTAGCGTCGATCCGGGAGCAGTACTTC
. TRBJ1-1 TRBD1 TRBV5-1 CASSQTTGVTEAFF TGCGCCAGCAGCCAAACGACAGGGGTCACTGAAGCTTTCTTT
once TRBJ2-1 TRBD2 TRBV7-9 CASSPLAGPHYNEQFF TGTGCCAGCAGCCCATTAGCGGGACCCCACTACAATGAGCAGTTCTTC
. TRBJ1-2 . TRBV29-1 CSVERQTIYGYTF TGCAGCGTTGAAAGACAGACAATCTATGGCTACACCTTC
. TRBJ2-5 . TRBV30 CAWSQGVETQYF TGTGCCTGGAGTCAAGGAGTAGAGACCCAGTACTTC